A selection of T cell receptor beta chains follows, all from one sample in a study of blood T cell repertoires in COVID-19. The method was immunoSEQ multiplex PCR; TCRdb's version includes in-frame clones alone and lacks a portion of them. Of 200,000 to 300,000 clones listed, about 83% are singletons. Sequencing was done on a sample of peripheral blood. The receptors shown here come from a human donor in a cohort sampled during active COVID-19. Each CDR3 is given with its conserved first and last residue. The D gene is left open where the match is weak. Expanded clones get a size class; other rows say once, few or many, or leave the size out.

clone size: few
V gene: TRBV4-2
J gene: TRBJ2-5
D gene: .
CDR3 DNA: TGTGCCAGCAGCCAAGATTATAGGGGTCCGGGAGAAGGAGAGACCCAGTACTTC
CDR3 protein: CASSQDYRGPGEGETQYF

clone size: few
V gene: TRBV9
J gene: TRBJ1-6
D gene: TRBD1
CDR3 DNA: TGTGCCAGCAGCGTAGGCCCACCGGGACAGGGTAATTCACCCCTCCACTTT
CDR3 protein: CASSVGPPGQGNSPLHF

clone size: .
V gene: TRBV9
J gene: TRBJ2-7
D gene: .
CDR3 DNA: TGTGCCAGCAGCTCCCACCCGCGTGACGAGCAGTACTTC
CDR3 protein: CASSSHPRDEQYF

clone size: .
V gene: TRBV5-1
J gene: TRBJ2-5
D gene: TRBD2
CDR3 DNA: TGCGCCAGCAGCTTGGGGCTAGCGGGAGGGCCGAACCAAGAGACCCAGTACTTC
CDR3 protein: CASSLGLAGGPNQETQYF

clone size: .
V gene: TRBV27
J gene: TRBJ1-5
D gene: .
CDR3 DNA: TGTGCCAGCAATGCAGGGGATAGCAATCAGCCCCAGCATTTT
CDR3 protein: CASNAGDSNQPQHF

clone size: once
V gene: TRBV7-9
J gene: TRBJ2-7
D gene: TRBD2
CDR3 DNA: TGTGCCAGCAGCTTAGGCGGGGGGGCTCAAGAGCAGTACTTC
CDR3 protein: CASSLGGGAQEQYF

clone size: .
V gene: TRBV3-1/TRBV3-2
J gene: TRBJ2-5
D gene: TRBD2
CDR3 DNA: TGTGCCAGCAGCGACGGACTAGCGGGGGCGCATCTGACCCAGTACTTC
CDR3 protein: CASSDGLAGAHLTQYF

clone size: .
V gene: TRBV11-2
J gene: TRBJ2-1
D gene: TRBD2
CDR3 DNA: TGTGCCAGCAGCTCCCCAGCGGGAGGAGCGTACAATGAGCAGTTCTTC
CDR3 protein: CASSSPAGGAYNEQFF

clone size: once
V gene: TRBV2
J gene: TRBJ1-2
D gene: TRBD1
CDR3 DNA: TGTGCCAGCAGTTCGACAGGGGGAAGGACTGGCTACACCTTC
CDR3 protein: CASSSTGGRTGYTF

clone size: .
V gene: TRBV5-4
J gene: TRBJ1-3
D gene: .
CDR3 DNA: TGTGCCAGCAGCTCCACCCAGGGCACTGGAAACACCATATATTTT
CDR3 protein: CASSSTQGTGNTIYF

clone size: .
V gene: TRBV19
J gene: TRBJ2-2
D gene: TRBD2
CDR3 DNA: TGTGCCAGTAGCTCTGGGACTAGCTATACGAACACCGGGGAGCTGTTTTTT
CDR3 protein: CASSSGTSYTNTGELFF

clone size: .
V gene: TRBV6-4
J gene: TRBJ1-5
D gene: .
CDR3 DNA: TGTGCCAGCAGTGGACAGCAGGGTCAGCCCCAGCATTTT
CDR3 protein: CASSGQQGQPQHF

clone size: .
V gene: TRBV4-1
J gene: TRBJ1-1
D gene: .
CDR3 DNA: TGCGCCAGCAGCCAAGATCGCGCAGGGTCGCACACTGAAGCTTTCTTT
CDR3 protein: CASSQDRAGSHTEAFF

clone size: once
V gene: TRBV24-1
J gene: TRBJ2-2
D gene: .
CDR3 DNA: TGTGCCACCAGTGAGGAGAAGGGGGAGCTGTTTTTT
CDR3 protein: CATSEEKGELFF

clone size: .
V gene: TRBV24-1
J gene: TRBJ2-2
D gene: TRBD2
CDR3 DNA: TGTGCCACCAGTGACTTCCCCGGTAGCGGGATTGTAGGTACCGGGGAGCTGTTTTTT
CDR3 protein: CATSDFPGSGIVGTGELFF

clone size: .
V gene: TRBV10-3
J gene: TRBJ2-2
D gene: TRBD1
CDR3 DNA: TGTGCCATCAGTGAGCAGACAGGGGGCAGCACCGGGGAGCTGTTTTTT
CDR3 protein: CAISEQTGGSTGELFF

clone size: .
V gene: TRBV19
J gene: TRBJ1-3
D gene: .
CDR3 DNA: TGTGCCAGTAGTCTGGATGCGGTGAGGGTCACTGGAAACACCATATATTTT
CDR3 protein: CASSLDAVRVTGNTIYF

clone size: .
V gene: TRBV24-1
J gene: TRBJ2-1
D gene: TRBD2
CDR3 DNA: TGTGCCACCAGTGACCCCAGCGGGGGTGCCTACAATGAGCAGTTCTTC
CDR3 protein: CATSDPSGGAYNEQFF

clone size: .
V gene: TRBV19
J gene: TRBJ2-2
D gene: .
CDR3 DNA: TGTGCCAGTGAAAGCGTCACGAACACCGGGGAGCTGTTTTTT
CDR3 protein: CASESVTNTGELFF

clone size: .
V gene: TRBV6-6
J gene: TRBJ1-2
D gene: TRBD1
CDR3 DNA: TGTGCCAGCAGTTACACCGGGACAGGTGGGGACTATGGCTACACCTTC
CDR3 protein: CASSYTGTGGDYGYTF

clone size: .
V gene: TRBV2
J gene: TRBJ2-7
D gene: .
CDR3 DNA: TGTGCCAGCAGGGCTTTACAGGGAGACCTATACGAGCAGTACTTC
CDR3 protein: CASRALQGDLYEQYF

clone size: .
V gene: TRBV30
J gene: TRBJ1-6
D gene: .
CDR3 DNA: TGTGCCTGGAGTCGGCAGGGTGACGGTTCACCCCTCCACTTT
CDR3 protein: CAWSRQGDGSPLHF

clone size: few
V gene: TRBV11-3
J gene: TRBJ2-2
D gene: .
CDR3 DNA: TGTGCCAGCAGCCCCGGGTGGGGCGCCGCGAACACCGGGGAGCTGTTTTTT
CDR3 protein: CASSPGWGAANTGELFF

clone size: .
V gene: TRBV28
J gene: TRBJ1-1
D gene: TRBD1
CDR3 DNA: TGTGCCAGCAGTTTAGACAGGGTGGGGTATGAAGCTTTCTTT
CDR3 protein: CASSLDRVGYEAFF

clone size: .
V gene: TRBV30
J gene: TRBJ2-5
D gene: TRBD2
CDR3 DNA: TGTGCCTGGGGAATGGCGGGGGGCGGCCAAGAGACCCAGTACTTC
CDR3 protein: CAWGMAGGGQETQYF

clone size: few
V gene: TRBV9
J gene: TRBJ1-1
D gene: TRBD1
CDR3 DNA: TGTGCCAGCAGCGCCCTCGGACAGGGGGGGGTGGTAGAAGCTTTCTTT
CDR3 protein: CASSALGQGGVVEAFF

clone size: once
V gene: TRBV11-3
J gene: TRBJ2-1
D gene: TRBD2
CDR3 DNA: TGTGCCAGCAGCTTAGGCGGGAGAGATGAGCAGTTCTTC
CDR3 protein: CASSLGGRDEQFF

clone size: .
V gene: TRBV24-1
J gene: TRBJ1-5
D gene: TRBD1
CDR3 DNA: TGTGCCACCAGTGATGGGGGACAGGGTAGCAATCAGCCCCAGCATTTT
CDR3 protein: CATSDGGQGSNQPQHF

clone size: .
V gene: TRBV12-5
J gene: TRBJ2-5
D gene: TRBD2
CDR3 DNA: TGTGCTAGTGAAGGGGAGGGAGAGACCCAGTACTTC
CDR3 protein: CASEGEGETQYF

clone size: .
V gene: TRBV10-3
J gene: TRBJ2-1
D gene: TRBD2
CDR3 DNA: TGTGCCATCAGACCGGGACTAGCGGCCTACAATGAGCAGTTCTTC
CDR3 protein: CAIRPGLAAYNEQFF

clone size: .
V gene: TRBV7-8
J gene: TRBJ2-7
D gene: .
CDR3 DNA: TGTGCCAGCAGCTCCCTCTGGACTCGCTCCTACGAGCAGTACTTC
CDR3 protein: CASSSLWTRSYEQYF

clone size: few
V gene: TRBV28
J gene: TRBJ1-2
D gene: .
CDR3 DNA: TGTGCCAGCAAGACAGAGGTGGGCTATGGCTACACCTTC
CDR3 protein: CASKTEVGYGYTF

clone size: few
V gene: TRBV25-1
J gene: TRBJ1-2
D gene: TRBD1
CDR3 DNA: TGTGCCAGCAGTGATACTGGGACAGTAGGCAACCTCTATGGCTACACCTTC
CDR3 protein: CASSDTGTVGNLYGYTF

clone size: .
V gene: TRBV6-5
J gene: TRBJ2-3
D gene: .
CDR3 DNA: TGTGCCAGCAGTTACGACTGGGGCACAGATACGCAGTATTTT
CDR3 protein: CASSYDWGTDTQYF

clone size: .
V gene: TRBV7-8
J gene: TRBJ1-2
D gene: .
CDR3 DNA: TGTGCCAGCAGCTCGACAGACTATGGCTACACCTTC
CDR3 protein: CASSSTDYGYTF

clone size: .
V gene: TRBV27
J gene: TRBJ2-2
D gene: .
CDR3 DNA: TGTGCCAGCAGTTTTGGTAGCGGGGAGCTGTTTTTT
CDR3 protein: CASSFGSGELFF

clone size: few
V gene: TRBV15
J gene: TRBJ2-7
D gene: TRBD2
CDR3 DNA: TGTGCCACCAGCACGGGGACTAGCCTATACTACGAGCAGTACTTC
CDR3 protein: CATSTGTSLYYEQYF

clone size: few
V gene: TRBV21-1
J gene: TRBJ1-3
D gene: .
CDR3 DNA: TGTGCCAGCAGCAAAAAAGTGGGGAGCTCTGGAAACACCATATATTTT
CDR3 protein: CASSKKVGSSGNTIYF

clone size: .
V gene: TRBV28
J gene: TRBJ1-3
D gene: TRBD1
CDR3 DNA: TGTGCCACGGACTCCAGGGGGTCGGGAAACACCATATATTTT
CDR3 protein: CATDSRGSGNTIYF

clone size: few
V gene: TRBV5-1
J gene: TRBJ1-1
D gene: TRBD1
CDR3 DNA: TGCGCCAGCAGCTTCGATATAGGACAGGGTAGTGACACTGAAGCTTTCTTT
CDR3 protein: CASSFDIGQGSDTEAFF

clone size: .
V gene: TRBV30
J gene: TRBJ1-5
D gene: .
CDR3 DNA: TGTGCCTGGAGTCTCCCACAGGGCTACAATCAGCCCCAGCATTTT
CDR3 protein: CAWSLPQGYNQPQHF

clone size: .
V gene: TRBV2
J gene: TRBJ2-6
D gene: .
CDR3 DNA: TGTGCCAGCGGATCCCCGACAGACTCTGGGGCCAACGTCCTGACTTTC
CDR3 protein: CASGSPTDSGANVLTF

clone size: .
V gene: TRBV19
J gene: TRBJ2-1
D gene: .
CDR3 DNA: TGTGCCAGTATCCCGGCCGGAGTTCCCTACAATGAGCAGTTCTTC
CDR3 protein: CASIPAGVPYNEQFF

clone size: .
V gene: TRBV15
J gene: TRBJ2-5
D gene: TRBD1
CDR3 DNA: TGTGCCACCAGCTGGACAGGAGGAAGGGAGACCCAGTACTTC
CDR3 protein: CATSWTGGRETQYF

clone size: .
V gene: TRBV19
J gene: TRBJ2-2
D gene: TRBD1
CDR3 DNA: TGTGCCAGTCTAAATAGGGGGGGACAGGGGAAGATGTTTTTT
CDR3 protein: CASLNRGGQGKMFF